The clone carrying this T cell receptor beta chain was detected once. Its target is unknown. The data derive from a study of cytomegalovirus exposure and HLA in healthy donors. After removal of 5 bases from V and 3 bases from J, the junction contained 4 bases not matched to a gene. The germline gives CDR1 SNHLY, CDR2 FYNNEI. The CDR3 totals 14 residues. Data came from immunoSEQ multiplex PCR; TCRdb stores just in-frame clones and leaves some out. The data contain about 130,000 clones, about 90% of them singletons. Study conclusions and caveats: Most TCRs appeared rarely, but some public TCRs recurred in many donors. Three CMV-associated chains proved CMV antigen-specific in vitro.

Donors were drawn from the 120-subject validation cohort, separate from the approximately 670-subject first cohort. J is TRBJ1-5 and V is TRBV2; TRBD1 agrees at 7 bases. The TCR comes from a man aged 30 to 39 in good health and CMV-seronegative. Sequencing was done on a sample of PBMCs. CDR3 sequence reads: CASSTQGINQPQHF. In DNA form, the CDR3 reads TGTGCCAGCAGTACACAGGGGATCAATCAGCCCCAGCATTTT. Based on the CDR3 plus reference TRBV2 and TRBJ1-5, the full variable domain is EPEVTQTPSHQVTQMGQEVILRCVPISNHLYFYWYRQILGQKVEFLVSFYNNEISEKSEIFDDQFSVERPDGSNFTLKIRSTKLEDSAMYFCASSTQGINQPQHFGDGTRLSIL.